This TCR beta chain stems from a study of blood T cells in healthy people across ages. Combining a sample-barcoded 5' primer with a J-beta primer mix, a second PCR ran for roughly 6 to 12 cycles. TCRdb passed the 5' RACE reads through MiXCR, listing each CDR3 protein once. The sample lists 850,000 to 950,000 distinct CDR3 sequences, about 30% occurring once. This CDR3 spans 15 amino acids. CDR1 is SGHTA and CDR2 is FQGNSA in the germline V gene. Investigators took roughly 9.5 milliliters of peripheral blood from every donor. As to this clonotype: At one boundary the junction diverges from the germline segment, which might be a read error.

This TCR derives from an elderly woman in good health. The sample comprised blood. The chain employs TRBV7-2 and TRBJ2-1, with TRBD2 matching over 10 bases. CDR3 sequence reads: CVSSPSGGAYNEQFF. CDR3 in DNA: TGTGTCAGCAGCCCAAGCGGGGGGGCCTACAATGAGCAGTTCTTC.